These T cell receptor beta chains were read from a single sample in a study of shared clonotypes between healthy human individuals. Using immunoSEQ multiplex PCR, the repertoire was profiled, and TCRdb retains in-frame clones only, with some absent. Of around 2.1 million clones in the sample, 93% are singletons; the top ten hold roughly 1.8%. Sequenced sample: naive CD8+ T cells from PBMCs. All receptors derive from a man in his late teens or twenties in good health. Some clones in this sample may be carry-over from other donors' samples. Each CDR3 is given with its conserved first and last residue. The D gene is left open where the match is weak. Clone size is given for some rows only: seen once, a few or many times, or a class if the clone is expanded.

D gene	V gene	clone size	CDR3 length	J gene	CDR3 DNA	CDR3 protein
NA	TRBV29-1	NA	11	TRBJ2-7	TGCAGCGTTGTAGCGGCCTACGAGCAGTACTTC	CSVVAAYEQYF
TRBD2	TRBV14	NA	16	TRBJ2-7	TGTGCCAGCAGCTCCCGGACTAGCGGACCTCTCTACGAGCAGTACTTC	CASSSRTSGPLYEQYF
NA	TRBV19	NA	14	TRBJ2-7	TGTGCCAGTAGTATGGTCAGGGGTTCCTACGAGCAGTACTTC	CASSMVRGSYEQYF
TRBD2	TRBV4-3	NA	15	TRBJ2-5	TGCGCCAGCAGCCATTTGACTAGCTCCAGGGAGACCCAGTACTTC	CASSHLTSSRETQYF
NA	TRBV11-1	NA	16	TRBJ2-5	TGTGCCAGCAGCCCTCGTAAGGGCCGGGCACAAGAGACCCAGTACTTC	CASSPRKGRAQETQYF
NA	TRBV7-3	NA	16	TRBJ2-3	TGTGCCAGCAGCTTAACCGGCCAGGGGAGTTCAGATACGCAGTATTTT	CASSLTGQGSSDTQYF
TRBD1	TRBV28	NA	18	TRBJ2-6	TGTGCCAGCAGTAGATATGGGACAGGAATCTCTGGGGCCAACGTCCTGACTTTC	CASSRYGTGISGANVLTF
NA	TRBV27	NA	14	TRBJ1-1	TGTGCCAGCAGCCTCGGAATGGGGGACACTGAAGCTTTCTTT	CASSLGMGDTEAFF
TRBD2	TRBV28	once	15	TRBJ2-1	TGTGCCAGCAGGACTAGCGGAGAGTCATACAATGAGCAGTTCTTC	CASRTSGESYNEQFF
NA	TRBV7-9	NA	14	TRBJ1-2	TGTGCCAGCAGCCTCAACAGGGTCCTGGGTGGCTACACCTTC	CASSLNRVLGGYTF
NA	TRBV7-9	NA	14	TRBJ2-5	TGTGCCAGCAGCCCGGGCCCCGGGGGAGAGACCCAGTACTTC	CASSPGPGGETQYF
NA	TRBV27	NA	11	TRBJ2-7	TGTGCCAGCAGTTGGGGGCTCGAGCAGTACTTC	CASSWGLEQYF
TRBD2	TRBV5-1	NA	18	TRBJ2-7	TGCGCCAGCAGCTTGGGACTAGCGGGCACCCATTATTCGTACGAGCAGTACTTC	CASSLGLAGTHYSYEQYF
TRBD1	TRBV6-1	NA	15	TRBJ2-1	TGTGCCAGCAGTACAGGGGGACCTACCTACAATGAGCAGTTCTTC	CASSTGGPTYNEQFF
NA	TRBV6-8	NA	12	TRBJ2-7	TGTGCCAGCAAGGCAGTGGCCTACGAGCAGTACTTC	CASKAVAYEQYF
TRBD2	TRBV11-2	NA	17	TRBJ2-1	TGTGCCAGCAGCTTAGTCCCTAGCGGGAGGGAGTACAATGAGCAGTTCTTC	CASSLVPSGREYNEQFF
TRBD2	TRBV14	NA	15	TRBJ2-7	TGTGCCAGCAGCCCGTTCCTGACTAGCGGCTACGAGCAGTACTTC	CASSPFLTSGYEQYF
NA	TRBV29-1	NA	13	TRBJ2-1	TGCAGCGTTGATTCGTCCTCCTACAATGAGCAGTTCTTC	CSVDSSSYNEQFF
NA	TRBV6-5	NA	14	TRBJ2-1	TGTGCCAGCAGTTACCGGATAGCGGACAATGAGCAGTTCTTC	CASSYRIADNEQFF
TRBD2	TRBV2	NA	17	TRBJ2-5	TGTGCCAGCAGTGAGGTCCTAGCGGGTTACTACCAAGAGACCCAGTACTTC	CASSEVLAGYYQETQYF
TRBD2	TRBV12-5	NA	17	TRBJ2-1	TGTGCTAGTGGTTTGGCCCCTCTAACGGGAGGCTACAATGAGCAGTTCTTC	CASGLAPLTGGYNEQFF
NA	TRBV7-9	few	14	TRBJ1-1	TGTGCCAGCAGAGCCGGGTCCTCCCCCCGGGGAGCTTTCTTT	CASRAGSSPRGAFF
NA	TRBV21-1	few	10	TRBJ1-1	TGTGCCAGCGGCGCCCCCCAAGCTTTCTTT	CASGAPQAFF
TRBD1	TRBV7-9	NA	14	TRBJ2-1	TGTGCCAGCAGCTTTATACAGGGGGCATTTGAGCAGTTCTTC	CASSFIQGAFEQFF
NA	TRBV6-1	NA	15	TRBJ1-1	TGTGCCAGCAGTGACGGTCCAGGGTTGAACACTGAAGCTTTCTTT	CASSDGPGLNTEAFF
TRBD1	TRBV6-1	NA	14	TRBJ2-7	TGTGCCAGCAGTGAAACTGGACAGGGGTACGAGCAGTACTTC	CASSETGQGYEQYF
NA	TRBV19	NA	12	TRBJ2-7	TGTGCCAGTAGTAACCAGGTCTACGAGCAGTACTTC	CASSNQVYEQYF
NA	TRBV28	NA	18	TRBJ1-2	TGTGCCAGCAGTTTACGGCCTGCAAAGGACATTCTTCGCTATGGCTACACCTTC	CASSLRPAKDILRYGYTF
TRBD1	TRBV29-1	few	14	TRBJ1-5	TGCAGCGTGGTCGGACAGGGCGTGGGGCAGCCCCAGCATTTT	CSVVGQGVGQPQHF
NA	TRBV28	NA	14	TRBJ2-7	TGTGCCAGCAGTCCTGGCAGTTCGACGTACGAGCAGTACTTC	CASSPGSSTYEQYF
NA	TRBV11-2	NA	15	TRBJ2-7	TGTGCCAGCAGCTCCGGGTCCACAAACCCCTACGAGCAGTACTTC	CASSSGSTNPYEQYF
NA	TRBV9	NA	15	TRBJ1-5	TGTGCCAGCAGCCCCGGGGGAACAGGTGATCAGCCCCAGCATTTT	CASSPGGTGDQPQHF
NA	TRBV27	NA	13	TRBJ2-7	TGTGCCAGCAGTCCACGGACTCACTACGAGCAGTACTTC	CASSPRTHYEQYF
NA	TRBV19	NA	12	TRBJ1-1	TGTGCCAGTAGTATAGGGGCAGGAGAAGCTTTCTTT	CASSIGAGEAFF
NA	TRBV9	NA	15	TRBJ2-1	TGTGCCAGCAGCGTAGGGGGACTCTCCTACAATGAGCAGTTCTTC	CASSVGGLSYNEQFF
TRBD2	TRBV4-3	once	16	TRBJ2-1	TGCGCCAGCAGCCAAGACGGGGCGGGAGAAAGTAATGAGCAGTTCTTC	CASSQDGAGESNEQFF
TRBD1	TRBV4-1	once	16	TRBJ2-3	TGCGCCAGCAGCCATCCCGACAGGGGATTGACAGATACGCAGTATTTT	CASSHPDRGLTDTQYF
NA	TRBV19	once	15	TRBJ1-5	TGTGCCAGTAATGATTTGTGGGGGCGCAATCAGCCCCAGCATTTT	CASNDLWGRNQPQHF
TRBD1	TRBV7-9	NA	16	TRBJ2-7	TGTGCCAGCAGCCACCGCCGCGGACAGGGCTCGTACGAGCAGTACTTC	CASSHRRGQGSYEQYF
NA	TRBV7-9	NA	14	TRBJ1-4	TGTGCCAGCAGCTTAGACCGGCTTAATGAAAAACTGTTTTTT	CASSLDRLNEKLFF
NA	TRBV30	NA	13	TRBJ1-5	TGTGCCTGGAGTCCAGATCCAGGTCAGCCCCAGCATTTT	CAWSPDPGQPQHF
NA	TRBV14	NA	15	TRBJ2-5	TGTGCCAGCAGCCAAGATCCGGACTCCCAAGAGACCCAGTACTTC	CASSQDPDSQETQYF
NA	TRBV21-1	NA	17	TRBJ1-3	TGTGCCAGCAGCAAAGGTGGGACAGCCGACTCTGGAAACACCATATATTTT	CASSKGGTADSGNTIYF
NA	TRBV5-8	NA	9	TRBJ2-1	TGTGCCAGCAGGGTTGAGCAGTTCTTC	CASRVEQFF
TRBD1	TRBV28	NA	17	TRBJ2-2	TGTGCCAGCAGTGCCTACCGGGACAGGTTTTGGACCGGGGAGCTGTTTTTT	CASSAYRDRFWTGELFF
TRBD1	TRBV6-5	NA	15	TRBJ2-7	TGTGCCAGCAGTTTATGGACAGGGCACTCCTACGAGCAGTACTTC	CASSLWTGHSYEQYF
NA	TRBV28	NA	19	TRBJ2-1	TGTGCCAGCAGTTTAGGGACACAGGTGGGGCGACCGCTGGACAATGAGCAGTTCTTC	CASSLGTQVGRPLDNEQFF
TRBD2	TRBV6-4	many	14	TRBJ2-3	TGTGCCAGCAGTGAAACTAGCGGCACAGATACGCAGTATTTT	CASSETSGTDTQYF